The 27 T cell receptor beta chains presented below share a single source sample, sequenced in a study of cytomegalovirus exposure and HLA in healthy donors. PCR used 60 Vbeta primers and 13 Jbeta primers. Profiled with immunoSEQ multiplex PCR; TCRdb holds only in-frame clones, not every one. Its clone listing holds about 120,000 clones. Sequencing was performed on PBMCs. The receptors were sampled from a man aged 18 to 30 in good health and CMV-seronegative.

The V call is TRBV11-1, the J call TRBJ2-5, with D perhaps TRBD1 (6 bases). Trimming stripped 1 base from V and 12 bases from J, with 30 bases between. The CDR3 contains 18 residues. The germline gives CDR1 SGHAT, CDR2 FQDESV (reference sequence). The chain's CDR3 is CASSLGPVSWGSKGDEYF. CDR3 in DNA: TGTGCCAGCAGCTTAGGTCCGGTATCGTGGGGATCTAAGGGGGATGAGTACTTC.

J is TRBJ2-3 and V is TRBV4-3; D perhaps matches TRBD2 (6 bases). Trimming removed 4 bases at V and 4 bases at J, with 15 bases between. Germline V gene sequence: CDR1 LGHNA, CDR2 YSLEER. The length of the CDR3 is 15 residues. DNA for the CDR3: TGCGCCAGCAGCCCCCTGGGGGGATTGGCAGATACGCAGTATTTT. Its translation: CASSPLGGLADTQYF.

The chain links TRBV13 to TRBJ2-1; no firm D call. V lost 5 bases, J lost 4 bases, and 6 bases lay in between. Germline V lookup: CDR1 PRHDT, CDR2 FYEKMQ (reference sequence). CDR3 size: 12 residues. The CDR3 DNA is TGTGCCAGCAGCCCCCGTTACAATGAGCAGTTCTTC. It translates to CASSPRYNEQFF.

CDR3 sequence: CASSPSGGSYEQYF. The CDR3, as DNA: TGTGCCAGCAGTCCGAGCGGGGGCTCCTACGAGCAGTACTTC. The gene calls are TRBV28 and TRBJ2-7, with 8 bases fitting TRBD2. The germline gives CDR1 MDHEN, CDR2 SYDVKM. After removal of 5 bases from V and 0 bases from J, the junction contained 3 bases not matched to a gene. This CDR3 has 14 amino acids.

V usage is TRBV7-2 and J usage is TRBJ2-2, with D unresolved. Germline V CDR1 and CDR2: SGHTA, FQGNSA. V gave up 4 bases and J gave up 1 base, with 13 bases separating them. The CDR3 extends over 16 amino acids. The CDR3 loop reads CASSYETLGNTGELFF. The CDR3 DNA is TGTGCCAGCAGCTACGAGACATTGGGGAACACCGGGGAGCTGTTTTTT. Drawing the rest from reference TRBV7-2 and TRBJ2-2, the complete variable domain is GAGVSQSPSNKVTEKGKDVELRCDPISGHTALYWYRQSLGQGLEFLIYFQGNSAPDKSGLPSDRFSAERTGGSVSTLTIQRTQQEDSAVYLCASSYETLGNTGELFFGEGSRLTVL.

The rearrangement joins TRBV2 to TRBJ2-3; 12 bases fit TRBD2. The CDR3 totals 14 residues. The germline V gene encodes CDR1 SNHLY and CDR2 FYNNEI. Unmatched junction bases numbered 4, after V lost 4 bases and J lost 8 bases. The CDR3 here is CASSASGGAGTQYF. The DNA of the CDR3 is TGTGCCAGCAGTGCTAGCGGGGGGGCAGGTACGCAGTATTTT.

The chain couples TRBV4-3 to TRBJ2-3; 9 positions match TRBD1. This CDR3 is 13 amino acids long. Looked up from germline, CDR1 is LGHNA and CDR2 is YSLEER. Trimming cost V 4 bases and J 12 bases; bases outside gene matches: 8. The CDR3 DNA sequence: TGCGCCAGCAGCCTAATCAGGACAGGGGTTCAGTATTTT. Its protein product is CASSLIRTGVQYF.

The V gene is TRBV21-1, the J gene TRBJ1-3; the D call in the table, TRBD1, was not verified against the DNA. TRBV21-1 represents a pseudogene. This CDR3 has 16 amino acids. CDR3 region: CASSRDRGFGGNTIYF. The CDR3 DNA sequence: TGTGCCAGCAGCCGGGACAGGGGGTTTGGGGGAAACACCATATATTTT.

CDR3 DNA sequence: TGTGCCTGGAGTTCAGGGGGTAGCAATCAGCCCCAGCATTTT. This translates into CAWSSGGSNQPQHF. The chain employs TRBV30 and TRBJ1-5; 7 bases line up with TRBD1. The germline gives CDR1 GTSNPN, CDR2 SVGIG (reference sequence). The CDR3 consists of 14 residues. V shed 2 bases, J shed 0 bases, and the junction held 1 base outside the gene matches. The full variable domain, its missing parts supplied by reference TRBV30 and TRBJ1-5, is SQTIHQWPATLVQPVGSPLSLECTVEGTSNPNLYWYRQAAGRGLQLLFYSVGIGQISSEVPQNLSASRPQDRQFILSSKKLLLSDSGFYLCAWSSGGSNQPQHFGDGTRLSIL.

CDR3 coding DNA: TGTGCCAGCAGCCAAGGACAGGGCCCTGGCTACACCTTC. Protein product: CASSQGQGPGYTF. The chain links TRBV4-2 to TRBJ1-2, with TRBD1 matching over 7 bases. The CDR3 sequence is 13 residues long. The germline CDR1 and CDR2 sequences are LGHNA and YNFKEQ. J lost 7 bases, V lost 1 base, and 3 bases had no gene match.

The V call is TRBV10-3, the J call TRBJ2-7; 8 bases are a match to TRBD1. Germline CDR1 and CDR2: ENHRY and SYGVKD. The length of the CDR3 is 15 residues. With 10 bases clipped from V and 0 bases from J, the junction kept 11 bases outside the gene matches. CDR3 region: CASRGPGVSSYEQYF. CDR3 nucleotide sequence: TGTGCCAGCAGGGGGCCGGGGGTTAGCTCCTACGAGCAGTACTTC.

The chain combines TRBV14 with TRBJ1-2, with D uncertain. Germline V gene data show CDR1 as SGHDN and CDR2 as FVKESK. The CDR3 is 14 residues long. The V gene lost 1 base and the J gene lost 8 bases, with 14 bases spanning the gap. The CDR3 spells CASSQATTVAGYTF. The DNA for the CDR3 is TGTGCCAGCAGCCAAGCGACGACCGTAGCGGGCTACACCTTC.

The CDR3 DNA follows: TGTGCCAGCAGTGACTACCCCCGGGATGAGCAGTTCTTC. It codes for CASSDYPRDEQFF. This sequence joins TRBV6-5 and TRBJ2-1; D perhaps matches TRBD2 (5 bases). The CDR3 spans 13 residues. V shed 5 bases and J shed 8 bases, with 13 bases lying between them. CDR1 and CDR2 from the germline V gene are MNHEY and SVGAGI.

CDR3 residues: CASSDRGLGYEQYF. The DNA of the CDR3 is TGTGCCAGCAGCGACAGGGGACTTGGGTACGAGCAGTACTTC. This chain uses TRBV5-8 with TRBJ2-5; 8 bases are shared with TRBD1. The closer fit of TRBJ2-7 to the DNA end suggests the J call may be wrong. Germline V gives CDR1 SGHTS, CDR2 YDEGEE. CDR3 length: 14 amino acids.

This chain uses TRBV7-3 with TRBJ2-3; TRBD2 aligns across 10 bases. CDR1 is SGHTA, CDR2 FQGTGA, per germline. The CDR3 totals 18 residues. The V and J ends lost 5 bases and 2 bases, in that order; junction bases with no gene match: 13. DNA for the CDR3: TGTGCCAGCAGCCACCTTTTATACAGCGGGAGGGTCACAGATACGCAGTATTTT. Translation gives CASSHLLYSGRVTDTQYF.

The V and J genes are TRBV28 and TRBJ2-7; 8 bases map to TRBD1. CDR1 is MDHEN and CDR2 is SYDVKM in the germline V gene. Unmatched junction bases numbered 9, after V lost 2 bases and J lost 6 bases. The CDR3 runs to 15 residues. This CDR3 reads CASSLVKSGGREQYF. CDR3 sequence (DNA): TGTGCCAGCAGTTTAGTTAAGTCAGGGGGCCGCGAGCAGTACTTC.

This chain links TRBV27 with TRBJ1-1; D possibly corresponds to TRBD1 (5 bases). V lost 3 bases and J 0 bases, leaving 11 bases between the germline ends. Germline assignment: CDR1 MNHEY and CDR2 SMNVEV (reference sequence). The CDR3 covers 15 residues. The DNA of the CDR3 is TGTGCCAGCAGTTTTACAGGTCCAGTGAACACTGAAGCTTTCTTT. This translates into CASSFTGPVNTEAFF.

V and J are TRBV16 and TRBJ2-7; possible D gene TRBD2, 5 bases. The CDR3 consists of 14 residues. Deletions cut 3 bases from V and 2 bases from J, with 11 bases between. Germline V lookup: CDR1 KGHSY, CDR2 FQNENV. CDR3 amino acids: CASSHSGKTYEQYF. CDR3 nucleotides: TGTGCCAGCAGCCACTCGGGGAAGACCTACGAGCAGTACTTC. Complete variable domain (other parts from reference TRBV16 and TRBJ2-7): GEEVAQTPKHLVRGEGQKAKLYCAPIKGHSYVFWYQQVLKNEFKFLISFQNENVFDETGMPKERFSAKCLPNSPCSLEIQATKLEDSAVYFCASSHSGKTYEQYFGPGTRLTVT.

The chain carries TRBV28 and TRBJ1-3, with TRBD1 matching over 9 bases. The germline gives CDR1 MDHEN, CDR2 SYDVKM. V shed 2 bases, J shed 4 bases, and the junction held 3 bases outside the gene matches. This CDR3 is built from 15 residues. The CDR3 is CASSLTGGTGNTIYF. The CDR3 nucleotides read TGTGCCAGCAGTTTAACAGGGGGCACCGGAAACACCATATATTTT. The full variable domain, completed using reference TRBV28 and TRBJ1-3, is DVKVTQSSRYLVKRTGEKVFLECVQDMDHENMFWYRQDPGLGLRLIYFSYDVKMKEKGDIPEGYSVSREKKERFSLILESASTNQTSMYLCASSLTGGTGNTIYFGEGSWLTVV.

This chain connects TRBV7-2 to TRBJ1-2; 7 bases are shared with TRBD1. The CDR3 extends over 12 amino acids. The germline V gene has CDR1 SGHTA and CDR2 FQGNSA. Trimming at V came to 4 bases and at J to 4 bases, leaving 0 bases not matched to a gene. Written as DNA, the CDR3 is TGTGCCAGCAGCTGGGACAGCTATGGCTACACCTTC. Translating it yields CASSWDSYGYTF.

The chain carries TRBV5-1 and TRBJ2-2; TRBD1 matches at 10 bases. Germline loops: CDR1 SGHRS, CDR2 YFSETQ. With 4 bases clipped from V and 7 bases from J, the junction kept 7 bases outside the gene matches. The CDR3 length is 15 residues. The CDR3: CASSAGTGVGGELFF. The CDR3 DNA follows: TGCGCCAGCAGCGCCGGGACAGGGGTCGGCGGGGAGCTGTTTTTT.

V is TRBV28 and J is TRBJ1-2; 10 bases fit TRBD1. With 6 bases clipped from V and 7 bases from J, the junction kept 5 bases outside the gene matches. Germline CDR1 and CDR2: MDHEN and SYDVKM. This CDR3 is built from 13 residues. The CDR3 spells CASRGQGGFGYTF. CDR3 in DNA: TGTGCCAGCAGAGGACAGGGGGGCTTTGGCTACACCTTC.

The chain links TRBV10-3 to TRBJ1-6; D may be TRBD1 (5 bases). Germline assignment: CDR1 ENHRY and CDR2 SYGVKD. The CDR3 has 17 residues. The V end was cut by 0 bases, the J end by 4 bases, with 13 bases between. In DNA form, the CDR3 reads TGTGCCATCAGTGAGTCAACAAAACGGGGGTATAATTCACCCCTCCACTTT. This sequence encodes CAISESTKRGYNSPLHF.

In DNA, the CDR3 is TGCGCCAGCAGCCTAACGACTGACTCTGGAAACACCATATATTTT. Translated, it gives CASSLTTDSGNTIYF. The chain carries TRBV5-1 and TRBJ1-3; no clear D gene. The CDR3 runs 15 residues. CDR1 is SGHRS and CDR2 is YFSETQ in the germline V gene. Between the trimmed V and J ends, which lost 4 bases and 0 bases, there was a span of 11 bases.

The chain recombines TRBV5-1 with TRBJ1-1; TRBD1 matches at 7 bases. V gave up 4 bases and J gave up 1 base; unmatched junction bases: 1. This CDR3 spans 13 amino acids. Germline values: CDR1 SGHRS, CDR2 YFSETQ. In DNA form, the CDR3 reads TGCGCCAGCAGCCGGACAGGGAACACTGAAGCTTTCTTT. It yields the protein CASSRTGNTEAFF.

V gene TRBV18 combines with J gene TRBJ2-1, with 10 bases identical to TRBD2. The trim removed 1 base at V and 10 bases at J, leaving 10 bases unmatched. This CDR3 contains 16 residues. Germline loops: CDR1 KGHSH, CDR2 LQKENI. CDR3 bases: TGTGCCAGCTCACCACTTACGCTAGCGGGGGCCAGAGAGCAGTTCTTC. Protein sequence: CASSPLTLAGAREQFF.

The V call is TRBV7-2, the J call TRBJ1-1, with 8 bases fitting TRBD1. The CDR3 has 15 residues. Per the germline V gene, CDR1 is SGHTA and CDR2 is FQGNSA. Trimming at V came to 4 bases and at J to 0 bases, leaving 4 bases not matched to a gene. The CDR3 loop is CASSWTGTMNTEAFF. The DNA for the CDR3 is TGTGCCAGCAGCTGGACAGGGACCATGAACACTGAAGCTTTCTTT.